The 3 T cell receptor beta chains reported below all come from one sample, sequenced in a study of CD8 T cells in ankylosing spondylitis. TCRdb used MiXCR to reprocess the 5' RACE reads, holding one entry per CDR3 protein. The sample lists more than 300,000 distinct CDR3 sequences; roughly 12% were seen once. The specimen was blood, either unsorted or a sorted T cell fraction (not recorded which). Receptors were obtained from a female donor with ankylosing spondylitis or in good health (not recorded which).

In its sample, this clonotype was seen many times. The rearrangement joins TRBV6-2 or TRBV6-3 to TRBJ2-1, with 10 positions matching TRBD2. Germline CDR1 and CDR2: MNHEY and SVGEGT. V trimming: 2 bases; J trimming: 6 bases; junction bases outside the gene matches: 7. The CDR3 extends over 16 amino acids. The CDR3 here is CASSYRGLAAFNEQFF. The CDR3 nucleotides read TGTGCCAGCAGTTACCGCGGACTAGCGGCTTTCAATGAGCAGTTCTTC.

In this sample, this clonotype turned up many times. The chain links TRBV9 to TRBJ2-2; tentatively, D is TRBD2 (5 bases). Trimming pared 2 bases from V and 5 bases from J, leaving 16 bases between. CDR3 length: 16 amino acids. Germline values: CDR1 SGDLS, CDR2 YYNGEE. CDR3 DNA sequence: TGTGCCAGCAGCGTTGTGTCTAGCTTCTTAACCGGGGAGCTGTTTTTT. Translation gives CASSVVSSFLTGELFF.

The table lists this clonotype with a few counts. A much larger clonotype is one base distant, so this may be a read error. The chain is built from TRBV5-1 and TRBJ2-7; TRBD1 matches 9 bases. The CDR3 is 15 residues long. The junction had 8 bases not matched to a gene; V was cut back by 3 bases and J by 4 bases. Germline CDR1 reads SGHRS; CDR2 reads YFSETQ. The CDR3 nucleotides are TGCGCCAGCAGCTCTTCCGGGACAGGGATGTACGAGCAGTACTTC. Encoded protein: CASSSSGTGMYEQYF. Supplemented by reference TRBV5-1 and TRBJ2-7, the full variable domain reads KAGVTQTPRYLIKTRGQQVTLSCSPISGHRSVSWYQQTPGQGLQFLFEYFSETQRNKGNFPGRFSGRQFSNSRSEMNVSTLELGDSALYLCASSSSGTGMYEQYFGPGTRLTVT.